The 27 T cell receptor beta chains below were found in one sample sequenced in a study of cytomegalovirus exposure and HLA in healthy donors. Primers for the PCR totalled 60 Vbeta and 13 Jbeta. Data came from immunoSEQ multiplex PCR; TCRdb stores just in-frame clones and leaves some out. The data show 100,000 to 150,000 clones, more than 55% seen once. Material for sequencing was PBMCs. These receptor sequences come from a young man in good health and CMV-seronegative.

This clone has just a few counts. This chain connects TRBV6-1 to TRBJ2-7, with TRBD1 matching 10 bases. This CDR3 has 15 amino acids. CDR1 is MNHNS, CDR2 SASEGT, per germline. J lost 2 bases, V lost 6 bases, and 7 bases had no gene match. CDR3 coding DNA: TGTGCCAGCAGCCACCCCGGGACAGGGGCCTACGAGCAGTACTTC. Amino acid sequence: CASSHPGTGAYEQYF.

The chain uses TRBV10-1 and TRBJ2-1; no clear D. This CDR3 has 12 residues. V shed 0 bases and J shed 12 bases, with 9 bases lying between them. The germline CDR1 and CDR2 sequences are WNHNN and SYGVQD (reference sequence). The CDR3 DNA follows: TGCGCCAGCAGTGAGTCGAGCGACCTGCAGTTCTTC. Its translation: CASSESSDLQFF.

The table lists this clone with a few counts. The J gene is TRBJ2-3, the V gene TRBV30; D unclear. In germline, CDR1 is GTSNPN, CDR2 SVGIG (reference sequence). The CDR3 loop spans 13 amino acids. V was cut by 2 bases and J by 6 bases, with 12 bases left in between. CDR3 amino acids: CAWSPALWDTQYF. The CDR3 DNA is TGTGCCTGGAGTCCCGCGCTCTGGGATACGCAGTATTTT.

J is TRBJ2-3 and V is TRBV9; 8 bases line up with TRBD2. The CDR3 consists of 17 residues. After removal of 3 bases from V and 1 base from J, the junction contained 10 bases not matched to a gene. The germline CDR1 and CDR2 sequences are SGDLS and YYNGEE. CDR3 sequence (DNA): TGTGCCAGCAGCGCCCGATCGGGGGGGCTGGGCACAGATACGCAGTATTTT. Translation gives CASSARSGGLGTDTQYF.

The chain carries TRBV6-5 and TRBJ2-7, with a tentative D call TRBD1 (6 bases). CDR1 MNHEY and CDR2 SVGAGI come from the germline V gene. Trimming stripped 2 bases from V and 2 bases from J, with 10 bases between. The CDR3 has 14 residues. CDR3 loop: CASSYDWDTYEQYF. Written as DNA, the CDR3 is TGTGCCAGCAGTTACGATTGGGACACCTACGAGCAGTACTTC.

This clone was observed a few times. The J gene is TRBJ2-4, the V gene TRBV21-1; TRBD1 reflects the table's D call only, with no check against the DNA. TRBV21-1 is labeled a pseudogene. The CDR3 has 8 residues. Written as DNA, the CDR3 is TGTGCCAGCAACAGGAGGTACTTC. It codes for CASNRRYF.

The V and J genes are TRBV5-4 and TRBJ2-5, with D perhaps matching TRBD2 (5 bases). The end of the DNA fits TRBJ2-7 better, so the J call may be wrong. The length of the CDR3 is 14 residues. Germline V gene data show CDR1 as SGHNT and CDR2 as YYREEE (reference sequence). CDR3 DNA sequence: TGTGCCAGCAGCCCCTCAGCGGCTACCTACGAGCAGTACTTC. The encoded protein is CASSPSAATYEQYF.

The V gene is TRBV10-3, the J gene TRBJ1-5; D is unclear. Germline V gives CDR1 ENHRY, CDR2 SYGVKD. Trimming shortened V by 6 bases and J by 0 bases, and 6 bases separated the two germline ends. The CDR3 spans 13 residues. CDR3 nucleotides: TGTGCCATCAGCGCCTATAGCAATCAGCCCCAGCATTTT. It translates to CAISAYSNQPQHF.

This sequence joins TRBV19 and TRBJ1-6; D is perhaps TRBD1 (5 bases). V lost 10 bases and J 0 bases, leaving 19 bases between the germline ends. There are 17 residues in the CDR3. Germline assignment: CDR1 LNHDA and CDR2 SQIVND (reference sequence). This CDR3 reads CATAITQASSYNSPLHF. CDR3 nucleotides: TGTGCCACCGCAATAACACAGGCGAGCTCCTATAATTCACCCCTCCACTTT. The full variable domain, rest sourced from reference TRBV19 and TRBJ1-6, is DGGITQSPKYLFRKEGQNVTLSCEQNLNHDAMYWYRQDPGQGLRLIYYSQIVNDFQKGDIAEGYSVSREKKESFPLTVTSAQKNPTAFYLCATAITQASSYNSPLHFGNGTRLTVT.

This chain joins TRBV28 and TRBJ2-3; TRBD1 is a possible D gene (5 bases). Germline V gives CDR1 MDHEN, CDR2 SYDVKM. V was clipped by 7 bases and J by 4 bases, with 15 bases between them. This CDR3 region has 14 residues. The CDR3 nucleotides read TGTGCCAGCACCCAGACTTGGGGCGCAGATACGCAGTATTTT. It encodes CASTQTWGADTQYF.

The chain carries TRBV4-1 and TRBJ1-1; D perhaps matches TRBD1 (6 bases). Trimming cost V 1 base and J 4 bases, with 7 bases left between them. CDR3 length: 13 residues. Germline V gene lookup returns CDR1 MGHRA and CDR2 YSYEKL. The CDR3 here is CASSQARGTEAFF. The CDR3, as DNA: TGCGCCAGCAGCCAAGCCAGGGGCACTGAAGCTTTCTTT.

This rearrangement joins TRBV7-9 to TRBJ2-7; TRBD2 aligns across 9 bases. The CDR3 is 16 amino acids. The V gene end was trimmed by 0 bases and the J gene end by 4 bases; junction bases not matched to a gene: 7. Germline CDR1 and CDR2: SEHNR and FQNEAQ (reference sequence). CDR3 DNA: TGTGCCAGCAGCTTAGCGGCTAGCGGGACCAAGTACGAGCAGTACTTC. Its translation is CASSLAASGTKYEQYF.

The genes are TRBV6-5 and TRBJ1-1; the D is unclear. This CDR3 has 16 amino acids. Trimming stripped 0 bases from V and 10 bases from J, with 21 bases between. Germline CDR1 reads MNHEY; CDR2 reads SVGAGI. The CDR3 DNA is TGTGCCAGCAGTTACTCCGCCCATCGAGTGATTTGTGGAGCTTTCTTT. Translation gives CASSYSAHRVICGAFF.

The chain uses TRBV25-1 and TRBJ2-3, with a weak D call TRBD2 (6 bases). Trimming shortened V by 4 bases and J by 2 bases, and 19 bases separated the two germline ends. The CDR3 covers 17 residues. The germline gives CDR1 MGHDK, CDR2 SYGVNS. The chain's CDR3 is CASSGGGGFSLTDTQYF. CDR3 in DNA: TGTGCCAGCAGTGGGGGAGGAGGTTTCTCCCTCACAGATACGCAGTATTTT.

The chain joins TRBV6-5 to TRBJ1-2, with D possibly being TRBD1 (6 bases). The CDR3 runs 14 residues. From germline, CDR1 is MNHEY and CDR2 SVGAGI. V was shortened by 6 bases and J by 3 bases, with 14 bases between the two germline ends. CDR3 DNA sequence: TGTGCCAGCAGCCAAACAGGGAAAGACTATGGCTACACCTTC. This translates into CASSQTGKDYGYTF.

This clone has just a few counts. The chain has TRBV5-4 and TRBJ2-5; 9 bases agree with TRBD1. V lost 3 bases to trimming and J lost 2 bases; unmatched junction nucleotides: 5. The CDR3 length is 15 residues. The germline V gene encodes CDR1 SGHNT and CDR2 YYREEE (reference sequence). This chain's CDR3 is CASSSRGQGQETQYF. The CDR3 DNA reads as TGTGCCAGCAGCTCACGTGGACAGGGGCAAGAGACCCAGTACTTC.

The CDR3 coding sequence is TGTGCCAGCAGCTTCCGGGACAGGGGGAATTGGCAGTACTTC. Its protein product is CASSFRDRGNWQYF. V usage is TRBV5-6 and J usage is TRBJ2-7; TRBD1 matches 11 bases. V lost 2 bases and J lost 9; bases outside the gene matches: 7. This CDR3 is 14 amino acids long. CDR1 is SGHDT, CDR2 YYEEEE, per germline. Using reference TRBV5-6 and TRBJ2-7 for the parts outside the CDR3, the full variable domain is DAGVTQSPTHLIKTRGQQVTLRCSPKSGHDTVSWYQQALGQGPQFIFQYYEEEERQRGNFPDRFSGHQFPNYSSELNVNALLLGDSALYLCASSFRDRGNWQYFGPGTRLTVT.

The chain couples TRBV28 to TRBJ1-1, with D possibly matching TRBD1 (6 bases). CDR3 length: 14 amino acids. V dropped 3 bases and J dropped 1 base, with 9 bases sitting between them. CDR1 is MDHEN and CDR2 is SYDVKM in the germline V gene. CDR3 coding DNA: TGTGCCAGCAGTTTCACAGGGACGAACACTGAAGCTTTCTTT. It specifies CASSFTGTNTEAFF.

This clone was detected a few times. The genes are TRBV20-1 and TRBJ2-7; 8 bases are a match to TRBD1. V trimming: 5 bases; J trimming: 6 bases; junction bases outside the gene matches: 0. Germline V gives CDR1 DFQATT, CDR2 SNEGSKA (reference sequence). The CDR3 has 10 residues. CDR3 coding DNA: TGCAGTGCTGGACAGGGCGAGCAGTACTTC. Its protein product is CSAGQGEQYF.

The sample holds a few counts of this clone. V usage is TRBV19 and J usage is TRBJ1-2; no definite D call. This CDR3 is built from 11 residues. Trimming stripped 8 bases from V and 7 bases from J, with 11 bases between. Germline CDR1 LNHDA, CDR2 SQIVND (reference sequence). The CDR3, as DNA: TGTGCCAGTCGGCTCGGAGGTGGCTACACCTTC. Translated: CASRLGGGYTF.

DNA of the CDR3: TGTGCCAGCAGCTTGGGGGGACAGAGATCAACTAATGAAAAACTGTTTTTT. Translating gives CASSLGGQRSTNEKLFF. The chain is built from TRBV5-6 and TRBJ1-4, with TRBD1 identical over 7 bases. The CDR3 runs to 17 residues. CDR1 SGHDT and CDR2 YYEEEE come from the germline V gene. V lost 0 bases, J lost 0 bases, and 5 bases stayed unmatched.

The sample holds a few counts of this clone. The J gene is TRBJ1-2, the V gene TRBV19; 9 bases align to TRBD1. CDR3 length: 11 amino acids. CDR1 is LNHDA and CDR2 is SQIVND in the germline V gene (reference sequence). V dropped 6 bases and J dropped 14; count of bases not matched to a gene: 7. Here the CDR3 DNA reads TGTGCCAGTAGCAGGGACAGGGTGAGGACCTTC. It is translated as CASSRDRVRTF.

The chain links TRBV6-6 to TRBJ1-2, with 10 bases lining up with TRBD1. CDR1 is MNHNY and CDR2 is SVGAGI in the germline V gene (reference sequence). The J segment lost 8 bases and the V segment lost 3 bases, leaving 9 bases of the junction unmatched. This CDR3 has 15 residues. CDR3 protein: CASSYGDRGLSGYTF. The CDR3 bases are TGTGCCAGCAGTTATGGGGACAGGGGTCTATCAGGCTACACCTTC.

The chain recombines TRBV28 with TRBJ1-5; D not resolved. In germline, CDR1 is MDHEN, CDR2 SYDVKM. V dropped 6 bases and J dropped 5 bases, with 17 bases sitting between them. This CDR3 has 15 amino acids. The CDR3 sequence: CASSSPTGYHQPQHF. The CDR3 region has the DNA TGTGCCAGCAGCAGCCCCACGGGATATCATCAGCCCCAGCATTTT.

This clone occurred a few times. The genes are TRBV29-1 and TRBJ1-1; a weak D match, TRBD1 (6 bases). V lost 5 bases, J lost 0 bases, and 13 bases lay in between. Germline V CDR1 and CDR2: SQVTM, ANQGSEA. This CDR3 spans 14 amino acids. Here the CDR3 DNA reads TGCAGCGTTTTTAGGACAGCCTTGAACACTGAAGCTTTCTTT. Its translation: CSVFRTALNTEAFF.

This chain uses TRBV29-1 with TRBJ2-1; a possible D gene is TRBD1 (6 bases). With 4 bases removed from V and 4 bases from J, the gap between germline ends came to 14 bases. This CDR3 region has 14 residues. Germline CDR1 SQVTM, CDR2 ANQGSEA. CDR3 nucleotides: TGCAGCGTTGTAAGGCAGGGGTTATACAATGAGCAGTTCTTC. Residues: CSVVRQGLYNEQFF.

The chain joins TRBV7-2 to TRBJ2-7; 10 bases match TRBD2. J was trimmed by 6 bases and V by 5 bases; bases with no gene match: 10. Per the germline V gene, CDR1 is SGHTA and CDR2 is FQGNSA. This CDR3 is built from 15 residues. For the CDR3, the DNA is TGTGCCAGCAGCACCGACCTAGCGGGAGTACTCGAGCAGTACTTC. Protein product: CASSTDLAGVLEQYF.